These 9 T cell receptor beta chains came from one sample sequenced in a study of blood T cells in healthy people across ages. The authors ran a second PCR of roughly 6 to 11 cycles using a sample-barcoded 5' primer and a J-beta primer mix. Each CDR3 protein gets one entry after TCRdb re-called the 5' RACE reads with MiXCR. The data show under 800,000 distinct CDR3 sequences, about 21% seen once. Sequenced input: blood. Every receptor here comes from a man in his 70s in good health.

V gene TRBV2 combines with J gene TRBJ2-2; D is unclear. Trimming cost V 7 bases and J 0 bases, with 9 bases left between them. Germline CDR1 reads SNHLY; CDR2 reads FYNNEI. CDR3 length: 14 amino acids. CDR3 in DNA: TGTGCCAGCATCGGCAGACCGAACACCGGGGAGCTGTTTTTT. It codes for CASIGRPNTGELFF.

The rearrangement links TRBV29-1 to TRBJ2-5, with TRBD1 as a possible D gene (5 bases). Germline lookup yields CDR1 SQVTM and CDR2 ANQGSEA. The CDR3 is 13 residues long. Trimming pared 7 bases from V and 5 bases from J, leaving 17 bases between. CDR3 region: CSAAQVSGETQYF. CDR3 nucleotide sequence: TGCAGCGCAGCACAGGTCTCAGGGGAGACCCAGTACTTC.

In its sample, this clonotype was seen a few times. V usage is TRBV5-5 and J usage is TRBJ1-3, with D possibly being TRBD1 (6 bases). The CDR3 runs 15 residues. Germline CDR1 is SGHKS and CDR2 is YYEKEE (reference sequence). The V and J ends lost 2 bases and 0 bases respectively, with 9 bases between them. The CDR3 loop reads CASSFLDSSGNTIYF. For the CDR3, the DNA is TGTGCCAGCAGCTTTCTGGACAGCTCTGGAAACACCATATATTTT.

This sequence joins TRBV28 and TRBJ2-1; 10 positions match TRBD2. The germline gives CDR1 MDHEN, CDR2 SYDVKM. V gave up 6 bases and J gave up 3 bases; unmatched junction bases: 5. This CDR3 spans 15 amino acids. The CDR3 loop reads CASRIAGGGYNEQFF. CDR3 coding DNA: TGTGCCAGCAGGATAGCGGGAGGCGGCTACAATGAGCAGTTCTTC.

This clonotype was recorded only once. The chain is built from TRBV14 and TRBJ2-1, with D perhaps matching TRBD2 (6 bases). This CDR3 contains 16 residues. Germline V gene data show CDR1 as SGHDN and CDR2 as FVKESK. Deletions cut 0 bases from V and 3 bases from J, with 12 bases between. CDR3 DNA: TGTGCCAGCAGCCAAGATGCCCTAGCGTTCTACAATGAGCAGTTCTTC. Translation: CASSQDALAFYNEQFF.

The chain combines TRBV7-2 with TRBJ2-7, with 14 bases lining up with TRBD2. Germline CDR1 reads SGHTA; CDR2 reads FQGNSA. With 5 bases clipped from V and 7 bases from J, the junction kept 13 bases outside the gene matches. The CDR3 runs 17 residues. This CDR3 is CASSLGTSGREGREQYF. The CDR3 bases are TGTGCCAGCAGCCTGGGGACTAGCGGGAGAGAGGGAAGAGAGCAGTACTTC.

This clonotype was observed a handful of times. This chain uses TRBV25-1 with TRBJ1-2; D uncertain. The CDR3 runs 12 residues. The germline V and J ends were trimmed by 0 bases and 4 bases, with 3 bases remaining between them. CDR1 and CDR2 (germline): MGHDK, SYGVNS. The CDR3 loop reads CASSEYGYGYTF. In DNA, the CDR3 is TGTGCCAGCAGTGAATACGGCTATGGCTACACCTTC.

Turning to this clonotype: Compared with germline, one end of the junction differs, possibly owing to a read error. The gene calls are TRBV20-1 and TRBJ2-1, with 9 bases matching TRBD2. TRBJ2-7 matches the DNA end more closely, so the J call is doubtful. The CDR3 has 14 amino acids. Germline-derived CDR1 and CDR2 are DFQATT and SNEGSKA (reference sequence). The CDR3 is CSAFSGSLPYEQYF. CDR3 sequence (DNA): TGCAGTGCCTTTAGCGGGAGCCTCCCCTACGAACAGTACTTC.

V usage is TRBV7-2 and J usage is TRBJ1-4; a weak D match, TRBD1 (6 bases). This CDR3 contains 15 residues. Trimming pared 4 bases from V and 6 bases from J, leaving 15 bases between. CDR1 SGHTA and CDR2 FQGNSA come from the germline V gene. The CDR3: CASSSYPGQYEKLFF. DNA for the CDR3: TGTGCCAGCAGCTCGTATCCGGGACAATATGAAAAACTGTTTTTT.